This TCR beta chain was captured in a study of blood T cell repertoires in COVID-19 (dated by TCRdb to 2018 to 2020). About the full investigation: Samples from collaborators originated in the United States, Italy and Spain and spanned both the acute and convalescent phases of COVID-19. The prospective study material was composed of cDNA or gDNA derived from T cells, B-cell-depleted T cells, or PBMCs. Subjects who had been exposed to COVID-19, were actively infected with it, or had recovered from it provided the deeply sampled blood TCRbeta repertoires that made up the dataset. The repertoires were released in a freely available public database intended as a resource for research on the immune response to SARS-CoV-2. The samples were drawn from two sources: the first 160 participants of the ongoing ImmuneRACE study, and 1,200 or so subjects contributed by 6 global collaborators. A de-identified subject ID, COVID-19 status, age in years and sex were almost always included in the sample metadata. HLA class I and class II types, where available, came from metadata supplied by the sample provider rather than from assay-based typing.

General findings and caveats noted by the study authors: The quantity of clinical and demographic metadata differed by source and by participant and was supplied without curation.

CDR1 KGHSH and CDR2 LQKENI are derived from the germline V gene. Relative to germline, V is 3 bases shorter and J is 6 bases shorter, with 8 bases between their ends. Including the terminal cysteine and phenylalanine, the CDR3 comprises 13 residues. The DNA shown is the 39-base CDR3, in frame from base 1. TCRbeta CDR3 regions were amplified from genomic DNA using the immunoSEQ Assay, a bias-controlled multiplex PCR. The original methods were these. The number of nucleated cells in each sample was estimated by amplification of reference gene primers within the assay. To quantify the absolute abundance of each unique TCRbeta CDR3 rearrangement, sequence reads were collapsed and filtered. For each sample, productive Simpson clonality was calculated by taking the square root of Simpson's diversity index across productive rearrangements. Imported from immuneACCESS, the table was reduced by TCRdb to in-frame sequences with V and J called. These copies leave out some clones; in studies compared against another copy, an unresolved V gene accounts for under half, and the cause of the remainder is not known. The V and J calls and clone size come from that table; D and trimming were worked out from the DNA. The sample includes 150,000 to 200,000 clones, with about 88% observed a single time. The ten largest make up under 2.5% of the sample.

Notes on this clone: The antigen it recognizes is unknown. Base qualities are not recorded, but no much larger clone differs from it by a single base.

Enrolling through a virtual design, the prospective study's participants ranged in age from roughly 18 to 100 years and lived across some 23 United States geographic areas. To assign participants to cohorts, the prospective study relied on clinical history that participants themselves reported in a screening survey and a study questionnaire. In the prospective study, mobile phlebotomists collected whole blood, serum and a nasopharyngeal or oropharyngeal swab from each participant. Additional blood draws and questionnaires over an approximately two-month period could optionally be provided by prospective study participants. Prospective study blood samples were shipped either frozen or at room temperature before DNA extraction.

This clonotype originated in a middle-aged woman with acute COVID-19. The rearrangement joined TRBV18 to TRBJ2-2, with the D gene not confidently named. Sequencing was carried out using PBMCs or T cells enriched from blood (not recorded which). The CDR3 sequence is CASSPAGSGELFF. The nucleotide sequence is TGTGCCAGCTCACCGGCAGGATCCGGGGAGCTGTTTTTT.